This TCR beta chain comes out of a study of OX40 agonist ivuxolimab in advanced cancers. Study-wide context: Of the participants, 35% to 50% had some prior anti-PD-1, anti-PD-L1 or anti-CTLA-4 therapy, which was allowed.

Notes on the study in general: More expanded clones were seen, on average, in CD8+ T cells than in CD4+. Antigen specificity remained undetermined for the expanded peripheral T cells.

Remarks on this clone: Its antigen is not known.

Germline V gene data show CDR1 as GTSNPN and CDR2 as SVGIG (reference sequence). The CDR3 runs 16 residues. Trimming left V 0 bases short and J 2 bases short, with 14 bases between. Data came from immunoSEQ multiplex PCR; TCRdb stores just in-frame clones and leaves some out. The profile shows some 94,000 clones, about 92% of them singletons. Researchers took blood at baseline, on cycle 4 day 1, and on cycle 7 day 1. The chain combines TRBV30 with TRBJ2-1, with D perhaps TRBD2 (6 bases). The receptor comes from an adult with an advanced solid tumor such as melanoma, head and neck, liver or kidney cancer. The source was CD4+ or CD8+ T cells sorted from blood, collected in a trial of the OX40 agonist ivuxolimab. CDR3 region: CAWSVLSGTPYNEQFF. The DNA for the CDR3 is TGTGCCTGGAGTGTCCTTAGCGGAACCCCCTACAATGAGCAGTTCTTC.